This TCR beta chain was sequenced in a study of CD8+CD57+ T cells in acquired aplastic anemia. The V end was cut by 0 bases, the J end by 10 bases, with 9 bases between. The CDR3 contains 12 residues. From germline, CDR1 is LGHNT and CDR2 FRNRAP. Patients included in sequencing had previously demonstrated CD8+CD57+ cell expansion by flow cytometry. TCR beta VDJ and CDR3 were profiled, and genomic DNA was the template. In TCRdb, the reads were re-called with MiXCR into one record per CDR3 protein. The profile shows 150,000 or so distinct CDR3 sequences, about 50% of them singletons. A word on this clonotype: A much larger clone differs by one base, so this may be a read error.

This sequence originates from a human donor with aplastic anemia. The source material was sorted CD4+, CD8+, or CD8+CD57+ T cells (not recorded which) from PBMCs. The chain carries TRBV12-5 and TRBJ1-1; D remains unclear. The CDR3 bases are TGTGCTAGTGGTTTGGTAGGCCCGTTAGCTTTCTTT. As protein: CASGLVGPLAFF.